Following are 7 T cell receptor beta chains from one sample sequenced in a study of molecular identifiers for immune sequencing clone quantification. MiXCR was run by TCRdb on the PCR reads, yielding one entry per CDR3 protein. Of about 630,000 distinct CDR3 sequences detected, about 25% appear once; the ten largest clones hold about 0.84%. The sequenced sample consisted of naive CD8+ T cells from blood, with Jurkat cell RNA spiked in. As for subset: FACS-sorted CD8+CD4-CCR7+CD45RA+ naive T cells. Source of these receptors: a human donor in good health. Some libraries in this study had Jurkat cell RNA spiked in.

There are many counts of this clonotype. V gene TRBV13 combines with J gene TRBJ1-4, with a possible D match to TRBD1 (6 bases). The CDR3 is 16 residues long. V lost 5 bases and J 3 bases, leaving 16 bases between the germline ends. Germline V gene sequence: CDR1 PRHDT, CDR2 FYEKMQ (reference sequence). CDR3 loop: CASSSQEGGANEKLFF. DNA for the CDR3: TGTGCCAGCAGCAGCCAGGAGGGGGGAGCTAATGAAAAACTGTTTTTT.

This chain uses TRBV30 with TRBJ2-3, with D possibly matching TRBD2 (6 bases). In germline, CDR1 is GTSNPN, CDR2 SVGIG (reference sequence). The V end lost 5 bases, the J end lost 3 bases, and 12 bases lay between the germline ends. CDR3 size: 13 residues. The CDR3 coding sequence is TGTGCCTGGGCCTGGGGGACTACAGATACGCAGTATTTT. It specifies CAWAWGTTDTQYF.

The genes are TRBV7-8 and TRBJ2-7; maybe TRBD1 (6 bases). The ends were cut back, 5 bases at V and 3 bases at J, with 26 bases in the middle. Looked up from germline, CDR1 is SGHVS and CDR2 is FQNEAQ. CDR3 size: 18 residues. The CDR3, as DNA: TGTGCCAGCAGCCCTGTTTCTTCAGGGGTAACTTCCTACTACGAGCAGTACTTC. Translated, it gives CASSPVSSGVTSYYEQYF. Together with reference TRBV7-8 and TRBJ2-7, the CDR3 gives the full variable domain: GAGVSQSPRYKVAKRGQDVALRCDPISGHVSLFWYQQALGQGPEFLTYFQNEAQLDKSGLPSDRFFAERPEGSVSTLKIQRTQQEDSAVYLCASSPVSSGVTSYYEQYFGPGTRLTVT.

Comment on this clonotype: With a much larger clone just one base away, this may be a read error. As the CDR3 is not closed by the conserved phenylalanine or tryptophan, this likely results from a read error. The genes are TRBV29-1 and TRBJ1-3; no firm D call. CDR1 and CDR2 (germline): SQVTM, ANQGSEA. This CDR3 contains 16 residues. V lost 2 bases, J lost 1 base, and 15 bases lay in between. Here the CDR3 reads CSVESFMSGSGNTIYS. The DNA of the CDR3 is TGCAGCGTTGAAAGCTTCATGTCGGGTTCTGGAAACACCATATATTCT.

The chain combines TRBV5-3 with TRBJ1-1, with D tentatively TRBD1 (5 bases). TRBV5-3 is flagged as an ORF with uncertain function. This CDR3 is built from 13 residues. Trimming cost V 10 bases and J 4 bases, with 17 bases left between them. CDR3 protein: CAGSLGQGTEAFF. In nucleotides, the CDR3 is TGTGCCGGCAGCTTGGGGCAGGGCACTGAAGCTTTCTTT.

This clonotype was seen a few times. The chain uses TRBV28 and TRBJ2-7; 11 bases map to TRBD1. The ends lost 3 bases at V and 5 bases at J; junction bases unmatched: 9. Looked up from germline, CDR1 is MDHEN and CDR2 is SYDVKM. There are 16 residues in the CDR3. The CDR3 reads CASSFPGQGALHEQYF. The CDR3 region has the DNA TGTGCCAGCAGTTTCCCCGGACAGGGGGCTTTGCACGAGCAGTACTTC.

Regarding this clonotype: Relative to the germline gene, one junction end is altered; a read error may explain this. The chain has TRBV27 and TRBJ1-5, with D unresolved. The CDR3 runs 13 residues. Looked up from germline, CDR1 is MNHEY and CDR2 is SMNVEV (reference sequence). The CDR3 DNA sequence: TGTCCCAGCAGTTTATCACCCAATCAGCCCCAGCATTTT. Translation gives CPSSLSPNQPQHF.